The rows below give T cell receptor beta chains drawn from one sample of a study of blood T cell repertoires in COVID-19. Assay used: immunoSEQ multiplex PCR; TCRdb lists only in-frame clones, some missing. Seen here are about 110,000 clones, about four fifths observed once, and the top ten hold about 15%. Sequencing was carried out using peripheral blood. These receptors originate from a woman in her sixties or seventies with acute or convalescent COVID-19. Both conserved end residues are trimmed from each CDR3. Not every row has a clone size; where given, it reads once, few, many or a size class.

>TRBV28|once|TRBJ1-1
ASEVLGNTEAF
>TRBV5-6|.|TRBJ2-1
ASSPGENEQF
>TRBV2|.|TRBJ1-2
ASSEEQGGGYT
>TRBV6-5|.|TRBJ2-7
ASTNTNGVGEQY
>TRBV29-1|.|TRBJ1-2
SVVTGGSYGYT
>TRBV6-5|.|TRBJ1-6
ASKDSLLYSPLH
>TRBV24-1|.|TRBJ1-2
ATSDIRDSDGYT
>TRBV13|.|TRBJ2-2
ASSTRMAGGRAGELF
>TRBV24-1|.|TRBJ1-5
ATSDFSDQPQH
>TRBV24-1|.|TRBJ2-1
ATSDFGRGLNEQF
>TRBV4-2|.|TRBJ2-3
ASSQEGSAGDTQY
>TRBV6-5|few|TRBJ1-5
ASMYAGSSNQPQH
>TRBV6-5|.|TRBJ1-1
ASSLTGDANTEAF
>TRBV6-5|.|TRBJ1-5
ASARTGDQPQH
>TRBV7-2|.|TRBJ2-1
ASSPPGLGVYNEQF
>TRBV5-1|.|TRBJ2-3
ASSSGLYTQY
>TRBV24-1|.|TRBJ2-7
ATSDPSGGGVYEQY
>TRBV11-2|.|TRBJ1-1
ASSLMAEGTEAF
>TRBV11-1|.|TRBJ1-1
ASSLNRDVGAF
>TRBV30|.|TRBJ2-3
AWSPGSGLSDTQY
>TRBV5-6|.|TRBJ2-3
ASSWGTGGTSTDTQY
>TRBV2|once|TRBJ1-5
ASSESSREQPQH
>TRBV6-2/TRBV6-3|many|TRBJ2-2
ASSHQRDTGELF
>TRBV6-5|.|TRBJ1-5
ASSYNRGGNQPQH
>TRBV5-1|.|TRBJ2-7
ASSFGTGTGPYEQY
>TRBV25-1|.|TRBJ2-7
ASSEFPGQGGYEQY
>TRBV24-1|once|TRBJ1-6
ATSEQGNSPLH
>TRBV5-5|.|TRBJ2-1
ASDRSREYNEQF
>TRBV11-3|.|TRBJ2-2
ASSLGQGTGLF
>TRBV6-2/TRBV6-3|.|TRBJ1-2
ASSVGQTGGYT
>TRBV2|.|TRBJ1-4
ASSERPGEKLF
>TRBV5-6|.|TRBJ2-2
ASSSNNRATGELF
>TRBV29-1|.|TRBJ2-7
SVESPTYEQY
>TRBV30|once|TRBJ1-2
AWSVDSYYGYT
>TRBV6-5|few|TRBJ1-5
ASSFDRGDQPQH
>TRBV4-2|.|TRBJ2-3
ASSQDQRGDTQY
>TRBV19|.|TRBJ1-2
ATLQRIGGYT
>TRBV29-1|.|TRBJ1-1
SVRTGMNTEAF
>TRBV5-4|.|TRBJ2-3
ASSPGQGAKDTQY
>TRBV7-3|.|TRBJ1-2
ASSLTGAQSHGYT
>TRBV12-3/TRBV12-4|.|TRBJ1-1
ASSLVARVAF
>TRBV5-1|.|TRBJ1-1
ASSSGSGGTEAF
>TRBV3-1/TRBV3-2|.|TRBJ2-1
ASSQRRREQF
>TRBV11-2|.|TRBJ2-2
ASSRPSGELF
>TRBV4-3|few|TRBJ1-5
ASSQDWQGSGQPQH
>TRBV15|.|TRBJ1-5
ATSLPGQGFPQH
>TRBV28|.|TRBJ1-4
ASTPGGTYEKLF
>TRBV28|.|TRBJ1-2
ASSFGDSGYGYT